One and the same sample provided the 29 T cell receptor beta chains below, sequenced in a study of CD8+ T cells in alopecia areata. Extracted RNA was reverse transcribed, and the resulting cDNA served as sequencing template. Clones were read by immunoSEQ multiplex PCR, and TCRdb kept only the in-frame ones, dropping some. The table records 200,000 or so clones, roughly 64% of them present only once. Sample treatment: oral pan-JAK inhibitor, 5-10 mg twice daily. Sequenced material: CD4+ T cells sorted from blood, taken at week 24, from a patient treated with tofacitinib. These receptors all come from a human donor with alopecia areata.

The V and J genes are TRBV11-2 and TRBJ2-3; the match to TRBD2 covers 9 bases. The ends lost 0 bases at V and 3 bases at J; junction bases unmatched: 4. The CDR3 length is 16 residues. Germline CDR1 is SGHAT and CDR2 is FQNNGV. The CDR3 is CASSLERAGGTDTQYF. The CDR3 DNA is TGTGCCAGCAGCTTAGAAAGAGCGGGGGGAACAGATACGCAGTATTTT.

V and J are TRBV6-5 and TRBJ2-7; no definite D call. This CDR3 is 15 amino acids long. From germline, CDR1 is MNHEY and CDR2 SVGAGI. Between the trimmed V and J ends, which lost 4 bases and 2 bases, there was a span of 15 bases. The CDR3 DNA reads as TGTGCCAGCAGTTGGAAGGTGCGTGATACCTACGAGCAGTACTTC. It translates to CASSWKVRDTYEQYF.

In this sample, this clone turned up a few times. This chain joins TRBV5-1 and TRBJ2-1, with TRBD1 identical over 8 bases. Looked up from germline, CDR1 is SGHRS and CDR2 is YFSETQ. The CDR3 totals 15 residues. The V and J ends lost 0 bases and 7 bases, in that order; junction bases with no gene match: 6. CDR3 protein: CASSLEDREWNEQFF. CDR3 nucleotide sequence: TGCGCCAGCAGCTTGGAGGACAGGGAATGGAATGAGCAGTTCTTC.

This clone was seen just once. This chain connects TRBV6-5 to TRBJ1-5, with 7 bases matching TRBD1. CDR1 is MNHEY and CDR2 is SVGAGI in the germline V gene. The CDR3 covers 15 residues. The junction had 10 bases not matched to a gene; V was cut back by 6 bases and J by 5 bases. The CDR3 DNA is TGTGCCAGCAGAGACGAGGGGGCAGGAGATCAGCCCCAGCATTTT. This translates into CASRDEGAGDQPQHF.

The chain combines TRBV7-2 with TRBJ2-7; 12 bases match TRBD1. The length of the CDR3 is 15 residues. With V trimmed by 1 base and J by 11 bases, 9 bases remained unmatched. The germline V gene encodes CDR1 SGHTA and CDR2 FQGNSA. The CDR3 region has the DNA TGTGCCAGCAGCTTAGTCCCATCGGGACAGGGGGCCAAGTACTTC. Protein sequence: CASSLVPSGQGAKYF. The whole variable domain, filled in from reference TRBV7-2 and TRBJ2-7, reads GAGVSQSPSNKVTEKGKDVELRCDPISGHTALYWYRQSLGQGLEFLIYFQGNSAPDKSGLPSDRFSAERTGGSVSTLTIQRTQQEDSAVYLCASSLVPSGQGAKYFGPGTRLTVT.

J is TRBJ2-7 and V is TRBV2; D tentatively reads TRBD1 or TRBD2 (5 bases each). This CDR3 has 14 residues. Germline V gene lookup returns CDR1 SNHLY and CDR2 FYNNEI. V lost 2 bases and J 3 bases, leaving 11 bases between the germline ends. The CDR3 loop is CASSERGPHYEQYF. The CDR3 bases are TGTGCCAGCAGTGAACGGGGACCCCACTACGAGCAGTACTTC.

As DNA, the CDR3 is TGTGCCAGCAGCGCCTCCGGCCAGGGGTATGGCTACACCTTC. Protein sequence: CASSASGQGYGYTF. The chain joins TRBV11-2 to TRBJ1-2; possible D gene TRBD1, 6 bases. Between the trimmed V and J ends, which lost 5 bases and 5 bases, there was a span of 15 bases. This CDR3 region has 14 residues. In germline, CDR1 is SGHAT, CDR2 FQNNGV.

The rearrangement joins TRBV28 to TRBJ2-7; TRBD2 matches at 9 bases. The junction had 9 bases not matched to a gene; V was cut back by 6 bases and J by 0 bases. CDR3 length equals 16 residues. Germline V CDR1 and CDR2: MDHEN, SYDVKM. The CDR3: CASSPIGSGSSYEQYF. DNA for the CDR3: TGTGCCAGCAGCCCCATTGGTAGCGGGAGCTCCTACGAGCAGTACTTC. The whole variable domain, remainder taken from reference TRBV28 and TRBJ2-7, is DVKVTQSSRYLVKRTGEKVFLECVQDMDHENMFWYRQDPGLGLRLIYFSYDVKMKEKGDIPEGYSVSREKKERFSLILESASTNQTSMYLCASSPIGSGSSYEQYFGPGTRLTVT.

Regarding this clone: In the same sample, other DNA sequences code for this CDR3. This chain joins TRBV7-2 and TRBJ2-7, with D unresolved. CDR1 and CDR2 from the germline V gene are SGHTA and FQGNSA. The CDR3 is 11 residues long. V lost 4 bases and J 3 bases, leaving 4 bases between the germline ends. The CDR3 coding sequence is TGTGCCAGCAGCTCGGACTACGAGCAGTACTTC. Its protein is CASSSDYEQYF.

This clone was seen a single time. For the CDR3, the DNA is TGTGCCAGCAGCTTAGAAGGACAGGGGAGGACCGGGGAGCTGTTTTTT. The encoded protein is CASSLEGQGRTGELFF. The rearrangement links TRBV7-2 to TRBJ2-2, with 9 bases that match TRBD1. The V segment lost 1 base and the J segment 5 bases; nucleotides outside the gene matches: 5. Germline CDR1 and CDR2: SGHTA and FQGNSA. The length of the CDR3 is 16 residues. Filled out from reference TRBV7-2 and TRBJ2-2, the complete variable domain reads GAGVSQSPSNKVTEKGKDVELRCDPISGHTALYWYRQSLGQGLEFLIYFQGNSAPDKSGLPSDRFSAERTGGSVSTLTIQRTQQEDSAVYLCASSLEGQGRTGELFFGEGSRLTVL.

This clone was detected a few times. The rearrangement joins TRBV7-2 to TRBJ2-5; D may be TRBD2 (6 bases). CDR3 length: 16 residues. Trimming stripped 5 bases from V and 4 bases from J, with 20 bases between. Germline lookup yields CDR1 SGHTA and CDR2 FQGNSA. In DNA form, the CDR3 reads TGTGCCAGCAGCACCTATCCTAACGGGGGAGGAGAGACCCAGTACTTC. The encoded protein is CASSTYPNGGGETQYF.

This clone has a handful of counts. This rearrangement joins TRBV29-1 to TRBJ2-1; 7 nucleotides match TRBD1. Trimming at V came to 6 bases and at J to 0 bases, leaving 11 bases not matched to a gene. The CDR3 is 16 residues long. Germline V gene sequence: CDR1 SQVTM, CDR2 ANQGSEA. The CDR3 nucleotides read TGCAGCGTGGGTTCAAACAGGGGCCTCTCCTACAATGAGCAGTTCTTC. It yields the protein CSVGSNRGLSYNEQFF.

The CDR3 here is CASGMDSYEQYF. CDR3 DNA sequence: TGTGCCAGCGGAATGGACAGCTACGAGCAGTACTTC. The rearrangement joins TRBV7-2 to TRBJ2-7, with D perhaps matching TRBD1 (6 bases). V lost 8 bases and J 3 bases, leaving 11 bases between the germline ends. Germline CDR1 reads SGHTA; CDR2 reads FQGNSA. The CDR3 sequence is 12 residues long.

The chain uses TRBV5-4 and TRBJ1-6; D gene uncertain. The CDR3 totals 13 residues. Trimming stripped 0 bases from V and 14 bases from J, with 12 bases between. CDR1 SGHNT and CDR2 YYREEE come from the germline V gene (reference sequence). The CDR3 nucleotides are TGTGCCAGCAGCTTGGAAGGCCGCCGGGCCCTCCACTTT. This codes for CASSLEGRRALHF.

The V gene is TRBV18, the J gene TRBJ2-5; D uncertain. Looked up from germline, CDR1 is KGHSH and CDR2 is LQKENI. CDR3 length equals 12 residues. Deletions cut 4 bases from V and 2 bases from J, with 5 bases between. The CDR3 coding sequence is TGTGCCAGCTCACAGGATCAAGAGACCCAGTACTTC. Its protein is CASSQDQETQYF.

In its sample, this clone was seen a few times. The CDR3: CASSPSYGYTF. CDR3 DNA sequence: TGTGCCAGCTCGCCCAGCTATGGCTACACCTTC. The chain uses TRBV2 and TRBJ1-2; D is ambiguous. CDR1 SNHLY and CDR2 FYNNEI come from the germline V gene. The V gene lost 8 bases and the J gene lost 4 bases, with 8 bases spanning the gap. CDR3 length: 11 residues.

This sequence joins TRBV7-9 and TRBJ1-4; D ambiguous. The CDR3 length is 17 residues. Germline CDR1 and CDR2: SEHNR and FQNEAQ (reference sequence). Between the trimmed V and J ends, which lost 5 bases and 0 bases, there was a span of 16 bases. The DNA for the CDR3 is TGTGCCAGCAGCAGAGGCCGTCAGAGTTCAACTAATGAAAAACTGTTTTTT. Amino acid sequence: CASSRGRQSSTNEKLFF.

V and J are TRBV5-4 and TRBJ1-3; 8 bases agree with TRBD1. Germline values: CDR1 SGHNT, CDR2 YYREEE (reference sequence). Trimming at V came to 7 bases and at J to 4 bases, leaving 7 bases not matched to a gene. The CDR3 totals 14 residues. The CDR3 is CASGMRTGGNTIYF. The CDR3 DNA sequence: TGTGCCAGCGGAATGAGGACAGGGGGAAACACCATATATTTT.

This clone has only one observation. In DNA, the CDR3 is TGCGCCAGCAGCCGGGTCCCGGAGTCGACAGATACGCAGTATTTT. Protein product: CASSRVPESTDTQYF. J is TRBJ2-3 and V is TRBV5-1; D is unresolved. This CDR3 has 15 residues. In germline, CDR1 is SGHRS, CDR2 YFSETQ. Trimming removed 4 bases at V and 3 bases at J, with 15 bases between.

The chain has TRBV2 and TRBJ2-3; TRBD2 matches 13 bases. Germline CDR1 is SNHLY and CDR2 is FYNNEI. With 6 bases clipped from V and 2 bases from J, the junction kept 11 bases outside the gene matches. The CDR3 covers 18 residues. CDR3: CASRPPGLAGAHTDTQYF. CDR3 bases: TGTGCCAGCAGGCCACCCGGACTAGCGGGGGCCCACACAGATACGCAGTATTTT.

This clone was counted only a few times. The chain has TRBV2 and TRBJ2-5, with D hard to call. This CDR3 is 11 amino acids long. Between the trimmed V and J ends, which lost 7 bases and 0 bases, there was a span of 3 bases. Germline CDR1 SNHLY, CDR2 FYNNEI. CDR3 DNA sequence: TGTGCCAGCAACTACCAAGAGACCCAGTACTTC. This encodes CASNYQETQYF.

This chain links TRBV28 with TRBJ2-5; 10 bases are shared with TRBD2. Germline CDR1 and CDR2: MDHEN and SYDVKM. The V segment lost 6 bases and the J segment 1 base; nucleotides outside the gene matches: 5. The CDR3 runs 15 residues. CDR3 region: CASSKRTSGQETQYF. The CDR3 bases are TGTGCCAGCAGCAAACGGACTAGCGGCCAAGAGACCCAGTACTTC.

In this sample, this clone turned up many times. This chain links TRBV2 with TRBJ2-5, with no clear D. Germline V gene lookup returns CDR1 SNHLY and CDR2 FYNNEI. V was cut by 6 bases and J by 3 bases, with 5 bases left in between. The CDR3 runs to 11 residues. The CDR3 sequence: CASSYKETQYF. The CDR3 DNA reads TGTGCCAGCAGCTACAAAGAGACCCAGTACTTC.

In its sample, this clone was seen a few times. The chain combines TRBV14 with TRBJ2-3; tentative D call: TRBD1 (6 bases). Germline CDR1 and CDR2: SGHDN and FVKESK. This CDR3 spans 15 amino acids. The ends were cut back, 2 bases at V and 2 bases at J, with 11 bases in the middle. The CDR3 region has the DNA TGTGCCAGCAGCCAACGGGACATAGACACAGATACGCAGTATTTT. Translating it yields CASSQRDIDTDTQYF.

This chain uses TRBV29-1 with TRBJ1-1; TRBD1 agrees at 7 bases. Trimming cost V 4 bases and J 10 bases; bases outside gene matches: 9. CDR3 length: 12 residues. The germline V gene encodes CDR1 SQVTM and CDR2 ANQGSEA. The CDR3 here is CSVVGGRDRAFF. The CDR3 nucleotides read TGCAGCGTTGTAGGGGGCAGGGATAGAGCTTTCTTT.

The V call is TRBV6-1, the J call TRBJ2-2; D is perhaps TRBD1 (5 bases). V lost 6 bases, J lost 5 bases, and 10 bases lay in between. Looked up from germline, CDR1 is MNHNS and CDR2 is SASEGT. This CDR3 comprises 13 residues. For the CDR3, the DNA is TGTGCCAGCAGGGGGCTGGAGACCGGGGAGCTGTTTTTT. Translated: CASRGLETGELFF.

Only a few counts were recorded for this clone. The gene calls are TRBV29-1 and TRBJ2-5, with a tentative D call TRBD1 (5 bases). The CDR3 contains 12 residues. The V gene's germline CDR1 is SQVTM and CDR2 ANQGSEA. Trimming cost V 6 bases and J 5 bases, with 13 bases left between them. This chain's CDR3 is CSVNQGAETQYF. The CDR3 bases are TGCAGCGTGAACCAGGGTGCGGAGACCCAGTACTTC.

The CDR3 loop reads CASSLLAGGRQETQYF. The CDR3 DNA sequence: TGTGCCAGCAGCTTACTAGCGGGGGGGCGCCAAGAGACCCAGTACTTC. V gene TRBV7-2 combines with J gene TRBJ2-5; 12 nucleotides line up with TRBD2. The germline V gene has CDR1 SGHTA and CDR2 FQGNSA. The CDR3 has 16 residues. V lost 2 bases to trimming and J lost 1 base; unmatched junction nucleotides: 2. Filled out from reference TRBV7-2 and TRBJ2-5, the complete variable domain reads GAGVSQSPSNKVTEKGKDVELRCDPISGHTALYWYRQSLGQGLEFLIYFQGNSAPDKSGLPSDRFSAERTGGSVSTLTIQRTQQEDSAVYLCASSLLAGGRQETQYFGPGTRLLVL.

This clone came up a few times. This sequence joins TRBV18 and TRBJ2-5, with 8 bases fitting TRBD1. The CDR3 length is 14 residues. CDR1 and CDR2 from the germline V gene are KGHSH and LQKENI. V trimming: 2 bases; J trimming: 4 bases; junction bases outside the gene matches: 3. This CDR3 is CASSPVRGRETQYF. In DNA form, the CDR3 reads TGTGCCAGCTCACCAGTCAGGGGGCGAGAGACCCAGTACTTC. Together with reference TRBV18 and TRBJ2-5, the CDR3 gives the full variable domain: NAGVMQNPRHLVRRRGQEARLRCSPMKGHSHVYWYRQLPEEGLKFMVYLQKENIIDESGMPKERFSAEFPKEGPSILRIQQVVRGDSAAYFCASSPVRGRETQYFGPGTRLLVL.